A single sample gave rise to the 28 T cell receptor beta chains below, sequenced in a study of blood T cell repertoires in COVID-19 (dated by TCRdb to the early 2020s). The library was made by the immunoSEQ multiplex PCR assay. What TCRdb holds here is the immuneACCESS table cut down to in-frame rearrangements. Part of the clones is not present; checked against another copy, under half of the missing clones reflect an unresolved V gene, and the others are unexplained. Here the sample has a few hundred thousand clones; around 90% occur a single time. About 8.9% of the sample is held by the ten biggest clonotypes. Sequences were obtained from PBMCs or T cells enriched from blood (not recorded which). These TCRs come from a woman aged 18-29 years who had recovered from COVID-19.

The chain carries TRBV6-4 and TRBJ2-1; D unresolved. This CDR3 has 13 amino acids. Between the trimmed V and J ends, which lost 4 bases and 9 bases, there was a span of 13 bases. The V gene's germline CDR1 is MRHNA and CDR2 SNTAGT. The CDR3 coding sequence is TGTGCCAGCAGTGCGCGACTCCGAGGTGAGCAGTTCTTC. Translating gives CASSARLRGEQFF.

The chain has TRBV6-5 and TRBJ2-7; 7 bases fit TRBD1. V lost 7 bases, J lost 1 base, and 10 bases stayed unmatched. CDR1 is MNHEY, CDR2 SVGAGI, per germline. This CDR3 is built from 15 residues. The chain's CDR3 is CASTPGDRVSYEQYF. DNA of the CDR3: TGTGCCAGCACGCCCGGGGACAGAGTTTCCTACGAGCAGTACTTC.

This clone came up once. The chain uses TRBV5-4 and TRBJ2-7; TRBD2 agrees at 10 bases. J lost 5 bases, V lost 4 bases, and 6 bases had no gene match. Germline V CDR1 and CDR2: SGHNT, YYREEE (reference sequence). This CDR3 is 14 amino acids long. This chain's CDR3 is CASSPALAGDEQYF. Here the CDR3 DNA reads TGTGCCAGCAGCCCGGCTCTAGCGGGAGACGAGCAGTACTTC.

The CDR3 protein is CASSLGHGSADTQYF. The CDR3 region has the DNA TGTGCCAGCAGCTTAGGGCACGGGAGTGCAGATACGCAGTATTTT. V and J are TRBV7-2 and TRBJ2-3, with D tentatively TRBD2 (6 bases). This CDR3 contains 15 residues. The V gene's germline CDR1 is SGHTA and CDR2 FQGNSA. Trimming removed 1 base at V and 4 bases at J, with 12 bases between.

V gene TRBV24-1 combines with J gene TRBJ2-3; 11 bases align to TRBD2. Germline CDR1 is KGHDR and CDR2 is SFDVKD. V shed 5 bases, J shed 11 bases, and the junction held 11 bases outside the gene matches. The CDR3 totals 15 residues. The CDR3 coding sequence is TGTGCCACCAGTGGTAGTACTAGCGGGAGTAGTCAGCAGTATTTT. Amino acids: CATSGSTSGSSQQYF.

The rearrangement uses TRBV12-2 and TRBJ1-5; the listed D gene, TRBD1, was not tested against the DNA. TRBV12-2 is termed a pseudogene. The CDR3 sequence is 13 residues long. The CDR3 coding sequence is TGTGCAAGTCGCCCGAACAGGGAACAGCCCCAGCATTTT. Encoded protein: CASRPNREQPQHF.

The chain recombines TRBV9 with TRBJ2-7; D not resolved. This CDR3 region has 11 residues. The germline CDR1 and CDR2 sequences are SGDLS and YYNGEE. Trimming cost V 4 bases and J 1 base, with 3 bases left between them. The CDR3 loop is CASSSSYEQYF. The CDR3 DNA follows: TGTGCCAGCAGCTCGTCCTACGAGCAGTACTTC.

The rearrangement uses TRBV15 and TRBJ2-7, with TRBD2 identical over 9 bases. Germline assignment: CDR1 LNHNV and CDR2 YYDKDF (reference sequence). The CDR3 is 16 amino acids. With V trimmed by 1 base and J by 1 base, 5 bases remained unmatched. As DNA, the CDR3 is TGTGCCACCAGCAGAGGTGGTAGCGGGGGATCCTACGAGCAGTACTTC. Amino acid sequence: CATSRGGSGGSYEQYF.

The chain uses TRBV2 and TRBJ1-6; possible D gene TRBD1, 6 bases. Germline CDR1 and CDR2: SNHLY and FYNNEI. Deletions cut 3 bases from V and 10 bases from J, with 13 bases between. The CDR3 spans 14 residues. In DNA form, the CDR3 reads TGTGCCAGCAGTGAGCCAGGGGTGGGCTCACCCCTCCACTTT. Residues: CASSEPGVGSPLHF.

The J gene is TRBJ2-7, the V gene TRBV5-5, with D unclear. V lost 1 base and J lost 2, with 10 bases in between. CDR1 and CDR2 from the germline V gene are SGHKS and YYEKEE (reference sequence). This CDR3 has 14 residues. CDR3 sequence: CASSLYVPAYEQYF. The CDR3 nucleotides read TGTGCCAGCAGCTTGTACGTCCCAGCCTACGAGCAGTACTTC.

The V call is TRBV7-9, the J call TRBJ1-2; D is ambiguous. The germline V gene encodes CDR1 SEHNR and CDR2 FQNEAQ (reference sequence). V was clipped by 5 bases and J by 2 bases, with 9 bases between them. The CDR3 length is 13 residues. The CDR3, as DNA: TGTGCCAGCAGCCGCTCAGAAAACTATGGCTACACCTTC. Translated: CASSRSENYGYTF.

J is TRBJ2-1 and V is TRBV21-1; no DNA check was done on the table's D call, TRBD1. TRBV21-1 is termed a pseudogene. The CDR3 is 18 residues long. CDR3 region: CASSNKSRGRASYNEQFF. The CDR3 DNA reads TGTGCCAGCAGCAATAAGTCGCGCGGCAGGGCCTCCTACAATGAGCAGTTCTTC.

This clone was seen a few times. The chain carries TRBV11-2 and TRBJ2-7; D unclear. Trimming took 0 bases from V and 3 from J, leaving 9 bases between them. This CDR3 is built from 14 residues. Germline CDR1 reads SGHAT; CDR2 reads FQNNGV. CDR3 in DNA: TGTGCCAGCAGCTTAGACGTGCAGTTCTACGAGCAGTACTTC. Protein: CASSLDVQFYEQYF.

This sequence joins TRBV28 and TRBJ1-4; maybe TRBD1 (6 bases). The CDR3 is made up of 13 amino acids. The V and J ends lost 8 bases and 2 bases respectively, with 9 bases between them. Germline V CDR1 and CDR2: MDHEN, SYDVKM. The CDR3 sequence: CASGGGTNEKLFF. CDR3 coding DNA: TGTGCCAGCGGGGGGGGCACTAATGAAAAACTGTTTTTT.

This clone was picked up a small number of times. The chain joins TRBV2 to TRBJ1-6; possible D gene TRBD1, 5 bases. Germline CDR1 reads SNHLY; CDR2 reads FYNNEI. Trimming pared 8 bases from V and 10 bases from J, leaving 24 bases between. CDR3 length: 16 amino acids. The DNA for the CDR3 is TGTGCCAGCGGAAACCGGGACTCTCCTCCGAGGTCACCCCTCCACTTT. It translates to CASGNRDSPPRSPLHF.

The V and J genes are TRBV19 and TRBJ1-4, with 8 nucleotides matching TRBD1. Germline V gene data show CDR1 as LNHDA and CDR2 as SQIVND (reference sequence). The V segment lost 3 bases and the J segment 8 bases; nucleotides outside the gene matches: 5. This CDR3 has 14 residues. CDR3 in amino acids: CASSITGGEEKLFF. The CDR3 DNA reads as TGTGCCAGTAGTATTACAGGGGGTGAAGAAAAACTGTTTTTT.

The gene calls are TRBV19 and TRBJ2-7, with TRBD1 as a possible D gene (6 bases). Trimming removed 5 bases from V and 2 bases from J, with 10 bases in between. Looked up from germline, CDR1 is LNHDA and CDR2 is SQIVND (reference sequence). The CDR3 spans 13 residues. The CDR3 protein is CASSLTGTYEQYF. For the CDR3, the DNA is TGTGCCAGTAGTTTAACAGGGACCTACGAGCAGTACTTC.

This clone appeared a few times. DNA of the CDR3: TGTGCCAGCAGTGGGACTTCTGAAGCTTTCTTT. This sequence encodes CASSGTSEAFF. The chain carries TRBV28 and TRBJ1-1; D is possibly TRBD1 (5 bases). V lost 5 bases, J lost 6 bases, and 7 bases lay in between. The CDR3 has 11 residues. Looked up from germline, CDR1 is MDHEN and CDR2 is SYDVKM.

This clone was recorded once. The J gene is TRBJ1-1, the V gene TRBV14, with unresolved D. The V end was cut by 1 base, the J end by 1 base, with 4 bases between. The CDR3 spans 13 residues. The germline CDR1 and CDR2 sequences are SGHDN and FVKESK. The CDR3 loop is CASSQARNTEAFF. The DNA for the CDR3 is TGTGCCAGCAGCCAAGCCAGGAACACTGAAGCTTTCTTT. Supplemented by reference TRBV14 and TRBJ1-1, the full variable domain reads EAGVTQFPSHSVIEKGQTVTLRCDPISGHDNLYWYRRVMGKEIKFLLHFVKESKQDESGMPNNRFLAERTGGTYSTLKVQPAELEDSGVYFCASSQARNTEAFFGQGTRLTVV.

V is TRBV24-1 and J is TRBJ2-7, with D possibly being TRBD2 (5 bases). The length of the CDR3 is 14 residues. Germline loops: CDR1 KGHDR, CDR2 SFDVKD. Trimming took 3 bases from V and 7 from J, leaving 15 bases between them. Here the CDR3 DNA reads TGTGCCACCAGTGATCCCCGCGGTCCGGGGGAGCAGTACTTC. Its translation is CATSDPRGPGEQYF.

The chain employs TRBV6-2 or TRBV6-3 and TRBJ2-1, with D tentatively TRBD1 (5 bases). The germline gives CDR1 MNHEY, CDR2 SVGEGT. CDR3 length: 16 residues. V dropped 1 base and J dropped 8 bases, with 18 bases sitting between them. The chain's CDR3 is CASSYFTGQGMDEQFF. CDR3 DNA sequence: TGTGCCAGCAGTTACTTTACCGGTCAGGGTATGGATGAGCAGTTCTTC.

This rearrangement joins TRBV5-1 to TRBJ2-1, with 7 bases aligning to TRBD1. The CDR3 covers 16 residues. CDR1 and CDR2 from the germline V gene are SGHRS and YFSETQ. J lost 0 bases, V lost 3 bases, and 6 bases had no gene match. The CDR3 loop is CASSSGTASSYNEQFF. DNA of the CDR3: TGCGCCAGCAGCTCGGGGACAGCCTCCTCCTACAATGAGCAGTTCTTC.

Details on this clone: This sample also contains other DNA sequences that code for the same CDR3. The chain has TRBV18 and TRBJ2-7; tentative D call: TRBD1 (5 bases). Trimming took 5 bases from V and 4 from J, leaving 6 bases between them. This CDR3 spans 11 amino acids. CDR1 and CDR2 from the germline V gene are KGHSH and LQKENI. CDR3 bases: TGTGCCAGCTCAGACAGATACGAGCAGTACTTC. Its translation is CASSDRYEQYF.

The genes are TRBV7-9 and TRBJ1-1; D unresolved. CDR1 is SEHNR, CDR2 FQNEAQ, per germline (reference sequence). The length of the CDR3 is 13 residues. Trimming cost V 1 base and J 2 bases, with 5 bases left between them. The CDR3 DNA reads as TGTGCCAGCAGCTTAGGACATAACACTGAAGCTTTCTTT. Its translation is CASSLGHNTEAFF.

The rearrangement links TRBV3-1 (or the pseudogene TRBV3-2) to TRBJ2-1; D gene uncertain. The V gene's germline CDR1 is LGHDT and CDR2 YNNKEL (reference sequence). The CDR3 spans 14 residues. V shed 5 bases and J shed 7 bases, with 15 bases lying between them. The CDR3 DNA reads TGTGCCAGCAGCGGTCCTCGAGGTTGGAATGAGCAGTTCTTC. Translated, it gives CASSGPRGWNEQFF.

J is TRBJ1-6 and V is TRBV19, with a weak D call TRBD1 (6 bases). Between the trimmed V and J ends, which lost 5 bases and 0 bases, there was a span of 11 bases. Germline V CDR1 and CDR2: LNHDA, SQIVND (reference sequence). The CDR3 spans 16 residues. The DNA for the CDR3 is TGTGCCAGTAGTGGTGACAGGAGCTCCTATAATTCACCCCTCCACTTT. It encodes CASSGDRSSYNSPLHF.

The genes are TRBV19 and TRBJ2-3; no clear D. Germline V lookup: CDR1 LNHDA, CDR2 SQIVND (reference sequence). The CDR3 covers 12 residues. V gave up 5 bases and J gave up 3 bases, with 6 bases separating them. The CDR3 spells CASSQMTDTQYF. CDR3 nucleotide sequence: TGTGCCAGTAGTCAGATGACAGATACGCAGTATTTT.

The chain combines TRBV27 with TRBJ2-3, with 8 bases fitting TRBD1. Germline CDR1 MNHEY, CDR2 SMNVEV (reference sequence). The CDR3 runs 17 residues. V gave up 5 bases and J gave up 8 bases; unmatched junction bases: 18. CDR3 bases: TGTGCCAGCAGTCTAAATAGGGTTGCAGGGGGCCCGGGTACGCAGTATTTT. Its translation is CASSLNRVAGGPGTQYF.